This entry features one TCR beta chain sequence. In the PCR, 60 Vbeta and 13 Jbeta primers were used. Repertoires were generated with immunoSEQ multiplex PCR, while TCRdb's copy carries only in-frame clones and drops some. The sample records under 130,000 clones, around 73% being singletons. Germline lookup yields CDR1 SEHNR and CDR2 FQNEAQ (reference sequence). The CDR3 consists of 16 residues. V gave up 1 base and J gave up 4 bases; unmatched junction bases: 9. This sample was included in a study of cytomegalovirus exposure and HLA in healthy donors. The chain has TRBV7-9 and TRBJ2-5, with 7 positions matching TRBD2. The source material was PBMCs. The sequence came from a man aged 30 to 39 in good health and CMV-seronegative. CDR3 bases: TGTGCCAGCAGCTTAGTCGTGGGAGGGCCGATAGAGACCCAGTACTTC. This sequence encodes CASSLVVGGPIETQYF.